This T cell receptor beta chain was recovered during a study of cytomegalovirus exposure and HLA in healthy donors (dated by TCRdb to about 2017). Background for the entire study: According to an earlier analysis of several hundred of the donors, some 180 million T cells yielded roughly 110 million unique TCR beta sequences and 250 to 350 Gb of sequence data. An early release that covered about 600 HLA-typed donors contained approximately 290 gigabases of sequencing data and about 93 million unique TCR sequences. The genetic ancestry cluster associated with self-reported Caucasian donors included 65% to 90% of the 398 genotyped donors. The aim of the study was to test whether cataloging public T cell receptors could identify signatures of past pathogen exposure. The T cell repertoires of under 750 subjects were profiled by immunosequencing and related to cytomegalovirus serostatus. Along with the approximately 600-subject first cohort, a separate validation cohort of over a hundred different subjects was used. To predict cytomegalovirus infection status, the study combined high-throughput TCR immunosequencing, statistical association of individual TCRs with disease status, and machine learning. To study patterns of TCR occurrence, a later analysis re-analyzed previously published TCR beta repertoires from under 750 donors and added high-resolution HLA genotyping. In the later analysis, no new phenotypic data were used to find candidate immune exposures; instead, reliance was placed on TCR beta sequences and their occurrence across donors. An earlier analysis of about 620 of the donors applied high-throughput TCR beta sequencing to assess whether each TCR beta V gene segment acted as functional or pseudogenic. Alongside the repertoire data, information on donor age, sex, ethnicity and CMV serostatus was compiled. In a later genetic analysis, genome-wide SNP genotypes for about 60% of the 666 donors were used, and that subset was treated as a discovery cohort. All discovery cohort repertoires had been generated on a single sequencing platform. Class I and class II HLA loci were covered by the typing at four-digit resolution. Typing coverage varied by locus: 629-630 donors for A, B, C, DRB1 and DQB1; approximately 500 for DQA1; around 570 for DPA1; some 470 for DPB1. Several DR-DQ haplotypes were treated as single units for association and clustering because of strong linkage in the cohort. Across approximately 400 genotyped donors of the cohort, an average of about 250,000 unique TCR beta nucleotide sequences per donor were sequenced, and around 19% of those sequences were non-productive.

The cohort consisted of fewer than 700 healthy bone marrow donors. All cohort members were sampled while nominally healthy, although unrecorded immune exposures were likely present. The donor was CMV seronegative and was included in the group of a few hundred seronegative cohort members. A peripheral blood sample was provided by each donor, and peripheral blood mononuclear cells were used for TCR beta sequencing. The Qiagen DNeasy Blood Extraction Kit was used to extract genomic DNA from the blood cell samples. The method was the immunoSEQ multiplex PCR assay. For the multiplex PCR, a mixture combining 60 forward primers for TCR Vbeta segments and 13 reverse primers for TCR Jbeta segments was used. Amplification of the CDR3 region of rearranged TCR beta genes was performed with a multiplex PCR assay on genomic DNA. Amplified TCR beta libraries were sequenced as 87-base-pair reads on the Illumina HiSeq System. As for the original processing: A later analysis counted some 80 million unique TCR beta chains across the 666 repertoires, and some 11 million of these chains were shared by at least two donors. A nearest-neighbor algorithm error-corrected the raw reads and collapsed the reads into unique sequences, merging closely related sequences to remove PCR and sequencing errors. To assign V, D and J gene segments, CDR3 sequences were aligned to IMGT reference sequences. Each retained sequence needed at least a six-nucleotide match to both a V gene segment and a J gene segment. A rearrangement was called productive if the CDR3 had no stop codons and remained in frame with V and J, and every other rearrangement was called non-productive. Following IMGT convention, CDR3 was defined as the stretch from the second conserved V-encoded cysteine to the conserved J-encoded phenylalanine. The earlier analysis of a few hundred of the donors excluded sequences that lacked an unambiguous match to a single V gene segment. An earlier analysis of 500 to 700 of the donors classified V segments as functional when productive rearrangements were above 56.7% and as segregating when the standard deviation between donors was above 5%. To diagnose cytomegalovirus status from the catalog of TCR beta chain sequences, a statistical classification framework was built. In a later analysis, TCR nucleotide sequences were compared against IMGT/GENE-DB human TR gene sequences so that V and J genes could be assigned. A later analysis assigned CDR3 sequences and most-parsimonious VDJ recombination scenarios with the TCRdist pipeline. In a later analysis, every TCR beta chain was defined by the combination of its CDR3 amino acid sequence and its V-gene family, and reads without a unique V-gene family were dropped. To address suspected cross-contamination and a sequencing artifact, a later analysis removed a few hundred highly shared, low-generation-probability nucleotide sequences. For each public chain, a later analysis derived a clonal expansion index from normalized ranks of inferred template counts within each repertoire. In a later analysis, generation probabilities were computed using a VDJ recombination model fitted to out-of-frame rearrangements, and the results were checked against IGoR. In a later analysis, TCR-TCR, TCR-HLA and TCR-CMV co-occurrence was scored with hypergeometric tests, and a repertoire-size bias correction was applied to TCR pairs. To estimate false discovery rates, a later analysis permuted the HLA or CMV assignments 20 times. In a later analysis, co-occurring TCRs were grouped with DBSCAN, and TCRdist sequence similarity was added when clustering was performed within HLA-allele-positive subsets. Repertoires with fewer than 30,000 or more than 120,000 public chains were left out of co-occurrence clustering, as were about five repertoires with anomalous nucleotide sharing. TCRdb re-hosts the immuneACCESS table, in-frame sequences only. Its copies lack some clones; in the studies checked, an unresolved V gene accounts for under half of them, and the cause for the rest is not known. Clone size and the V and J calls come from that table; the DNA yielded D and trimming. The sample table records 150,000 to 200,000 clones; 70% to 90% of these occur just once. 1.5% to 2% of the sample goes to the ten largest clones.

Broad study findings and their caveats: The sequencing pipeline was judged likely to have produced a cluster of highly shared sequence variants as a technical artifact. Sequencing depth was assumed to be roughly uniform across donors in the presence/absence analyses, though that assumption may not hold. Compared with the roughly 720-donor mean, donors in an Asian-associated ancestry cluster had fewer N-insertions in productive TCRs, according to a later genetic analysis. In a later analysis, about 17,000 TCR beta sequences were associated with specific HLA alleles at a false discovery rate of 0.05. In vitro tests confirmed that three of the cytomegalovirus-associated TCR beta chains recognize cytomegalovirus antigens. In a later analysis, TCR association rates were found to vary across HLA loci, with the most associated TCRs seen for DRB1 alleles and the fewest for HLA-C alleles. In this cohort, only TCR beta chains were sequenced, and detectable features were limited by the absence of alpha or paired-chain data. In both the original and validation cohorts, the classifier was reported to diagnose cytomegalovirus status with high specificity and sensitivity. The authors suggested that the approach could potentially be generalized to other disease states and immunological phenotypes. A further reported finding was that TCR beta sequences accurately predicted the HLA-A and HLA-B alleles for most subjects in the first cohort. Strong co-occurrence of HLA alleles, especially DR and DQ, made assigning TCR associations to individual alleles difficult. An earlier analysis of some 560 of the donors showed that most TCR beta V segments appeared in productive rearrangements either about 87% or about 30% of the time, which broadly matched IMGT annotations. A later analysis reported that several top co-occurrence clusters appeared linked to parvovirus B19, influenza, CMV and Epstein-Barr virus. Seventeen rarely observed V segments, including chromosome 9 orphons, were excluded from the earlier analysis of about 500 of the donors because counts were too low. HLA typing was unavailable for some donors at each locus, so association tests used only the typed subset. Because the 87-base-pair reads could not distinguish some IMGT-functional V segments, including TRBV6-2 and TRBV6-3, those segments were excluded. V-gene and J-gene trimming of TCR beta chains was associated with a missense DCLRE1C variant in a later genetic analysis, and the association was replicated in an independent cohort. In a later analysis, HLA-associated TCR beta chains were found to be more clonally expanded and to have lower generation probabilities than equally common non-associated chains. Correlated functional status among segregating V segments might reflect linkage disequilibrium, but an unknown experimental factor could not be ruled out. In a later analysis, most CMV-associated TCR beta chains were found to appear HLA-restricted, with HLA associations seemingly driven largely by CMV exposure. Across donors, most TCR sequences were observed very rarely, whereas some public TCRs were present in many individuals. In the study, about 150 TCR beta chains were listed as associated with cytomegalovirus. The only immune exposure information available for the cohort was CMV serostatus.

There are 14 amino acids in the CDR3, from cysteine to phenylalanine inclusive. Kept here is only the CDR3 DNA, which spans 42 bases and is read in frame from base 1. Reading the germline V gene gives CDR1 SGHRS and CDR2 YFSETQ. Trimmed from V: 2 bases; trimmed from J: 4 bases; junction bases lacking a gene match: 5. Remarks on this clone: There is no known antigen for this receptor. Base qualities are missing; no much larger clone stands one base away.

The source of this sequence is a woman aged 18-29 years in good health and CMV-seronegative. The receptor chain draws on TRBV5-1 and TRBJ2-5; a stretch of 7 junction bases matches TRBD1. The sample comprised PBMCs. For the CDR3, the sequence is CASSLEGQRETQYF. The nucleotide sequence is given as TGCGCCAGCAGCTTAGAGGGACAGAGAGAGACCCAGTACTTC.